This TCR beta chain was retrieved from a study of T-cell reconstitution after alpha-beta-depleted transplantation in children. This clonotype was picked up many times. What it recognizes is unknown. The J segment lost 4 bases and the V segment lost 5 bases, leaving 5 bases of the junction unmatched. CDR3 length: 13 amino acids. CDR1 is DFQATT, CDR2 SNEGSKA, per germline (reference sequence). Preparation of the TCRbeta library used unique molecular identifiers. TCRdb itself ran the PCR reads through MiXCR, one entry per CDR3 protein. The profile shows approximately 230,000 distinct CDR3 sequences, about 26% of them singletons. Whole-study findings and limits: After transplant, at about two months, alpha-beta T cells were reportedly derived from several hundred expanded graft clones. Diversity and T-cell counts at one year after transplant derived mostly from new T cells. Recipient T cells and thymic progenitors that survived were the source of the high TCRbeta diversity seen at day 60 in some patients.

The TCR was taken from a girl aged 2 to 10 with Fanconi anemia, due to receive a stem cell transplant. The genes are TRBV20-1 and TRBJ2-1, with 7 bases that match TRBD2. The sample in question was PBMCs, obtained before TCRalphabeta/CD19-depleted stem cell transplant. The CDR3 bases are TGCAGTGCTGGCGGGAGCGGTTACAATGAGCAGTTCTTC. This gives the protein CSAGGSGYNEQFF.